The 19 T cell receptor beta chains presented below share a single source sample, sequenced in a study of blood T cells in healthy people across ages. A J-beta primer mix and a sample-barcoded 5' primer were used in a second PCR of roughly 7 to 12 cycles. TCRdb itself ran the 5' RACE reads through MiXCR, one entry per CDR3 protein. The sample records about 1.5 million distinct CDR3 sequences, about 43% being singletons. The sequencing input was blood. Source of these receptors: a woman aged 18-29 years in good health.

This chain joins TRBV20-1 and TRBJ2-5; 11 nucleotides agree with TRBD2. The tail of the sequence fits TRBJ2-1 better, so the J call may be wrong. The CDR3 length is 15 residues. Per the germline V gene, CDR1 is DFQATT and CDR2 is SNEGSKA (reference sequence). The CDR3 loop reads CSADGTSGKKETQFF. CDR3 sequence (DNA): TGCAGTGCAGACGGGACTAGCGGAAAAAAAGAGACCCAGTTCTTC.

This clonotype was detected ten times or more. The rearrangement joins TRBV18 to TRBJ2-5; D gene ambiguous. The V gene lost 8 bases and the J gene lost 1 base, with 11 bases spanning the gap. Germline V gene data show CDR1 as KGHSH and CDR2 as LQKENI. This CDR3 has 13 residues. Here the CDR3 reads CASSQGAQETQYF. The DNA of the CDR3 is TGTGCCAGCAGCCAAGGTGCCCAAGAGACCCAGTACTTC.

This sequence joins TRBV4-1 and TRBJ1-1, with D unclear. With 1 base removed from V and 1 base from J, the gap between germline ends came to 13 bases. Looked up from germline, CDR1 is MGHRA and CDR2 is YSYEKL. There are 16 residues in the CDR3. The DNA of the CDR3 is TGCGCCAGCAGCCAAGGTGGTAGACTGCCGAACACTGAAGCTTTCTTT. Its protein product is CASSQGGRLPNTEAFF.

This clonotype was detected a few times. V gene TRBV7-3 combines with J gene TRBJ2-7, with 11 bases lining up with TRBD1. Germline trimming cut 1 base from V and 4 bases from J; bases unmatched to any gene: 3. CDR3 length: 15 residues. The V gene's germline CDR1 is SGHTA and CDR2 FQGTGA. CDR3 loop: CASSLIGTGGYEQYF. The CDR3, as DNA: TGTGCCAGCAGCTTAATTGGGACAGGGGGATACGAGCAGTACTTC.

The chain carries TRBV10-3 and TRBJ2-1; 10 bases are shared with TRBD2. The V gene end was trimmed by 1 base and the J gene end by 8 bases; junction bases not matched to a gene: 5. The length of the CDR3 is 15 residues. The V gene's germline CDR1 is ENHRY and CDR2 SYGVKD. The CDR3 reads CAISELLAGIYEQFF. The CDR3 nucleotides read TGTGCCATCAGTGAGTTACTAGCGGGGATCTATGAGCAGTTCTTC.

The rearrangement joins TRBV30 to TRBJ1-4; the D gene is possibly TRBD1 (5 bases). Germline CDR1 is GTSNPN and CDR2 is SVGIG (reference sequence). Trimming stripped 2 bases from V and 7 bases from J, with 14 bases between. There are 14 residues in the CDR3. The CDR3 loop reads CAWSKVSGSEKLFF. CDR3 sequence (DNA): TGTGCCTGGAGTAAGGTGTCAGGGTCTGAAAAACTGTTTTTT. The variable domain in full, with the rest retrieved from reference TRBV30 and TRBJ1-4, is SQTIHQWPATLVQPVGSPLSLECTVEGTSNPNLYWYRQAAGRGLQLLFYSVGIGQISSEVPQNLSASRPQDRQFILSSKKLLLSDSGFYLCAWSKVSGSEKLFFGSGTQLSVL.

The sample holds one count of this clonotype. V gene TRBV20-1 combines with J gene TRBJ1-6, with TRBD1 matching over 9 bases. The CDR3 has 12 residues. Germline V CDR1 and CDR2: DFQATT, SNEGSKA (reference sequence). With V trimmed by 8 bases and J by 14 bases, 10 bases remained unmatched. The CDR3 loop is CSTDRGEFALHF. In DNA form, the CDR3 reads TGCAGTACGGACAGGGGCGAATTTGCCCTCCACTTT.

The rearrangement joins TRBV2 to TRBJ2-3, with 12 bases aligning to TRBD2. Germline assignment: CDR1 SNHLY and CDR2 FYNNEI. This CDR3 is built from 15 residues. Unmatched junction bases numbered 5, after V lost 6 bases and J lost 4 bases. CDR3 residues: CASSGLAGIADTQYF. CDR3 bases: TGTGCCAGCAGCGGACTAGCGGGGATCGCAGATACGCAGTATTTT.

This clonotype has just a few counts. V gene TRBV29-1 combines with J gene TRBJ1-2; TRBD1 is a possible D gene (6 bases). The CDR3 is made up of 11 amino acids. Trimming shortened V by 7 bases and J by 7 bases, and 13 bases separated the two germline ends. Germline lookup yields CDR1 SQVTM and CDR2 ANQGSEA. In DNA form, the CDR3 reads TGCAGCGCTCAACAGGGTCTTGGCTACACCTTC. Its translation: CSAQQGLGYTF.

This chain uses TRBV21-1 with TRBJ2-7. TRBV21-1 has pseudogene status. The length of the CDR3 is 16 residues. The CDR3: CASSKGRLFPSYEQYF. The CDR3 DNA follows: TGTGCCAGCAGCAAAGGTCGGTTGTTCCCCTCCTACGAGCAGTACTTC.

The V gene is TRBV27, the J gene TRBJ2-3, with D perhaps being TRBD1 or TRBD2 (5 bases each). Trimming took 5 bases from V and 12 from J, leaving 18 bases between them. Germline CDR1 reads MNHEY; CDR2 reads SMNVEV (reference sequence). This CDR3 has 13 residues. CDR3 loop: CASSARGVANQYF. CDR3 nucleotides: TGTGCCAGCAGTGCCCGAGGGGTAGCGAATCAGTATTTT.

A single count supports this clonotype. This CDR3 fails to terminate in the conserved phenylalanine or tryptophan, so it likely reflects a read error. V gene TRBV6-1 combines with J gene TRBJ2-7; TRBD2 aligns across 8 bases. V gave up 7 bases and J gave up 0 bases; unmatched junction bases: 5. The CDR3 runs to 14 residues. In germline, CDR1 is MNHNS, CDR2 SASEGT. DNA for the CDR3: TGTGCCAGCAAGCCGGGACTAGGCTCCTACGAGCAGTACATC. It translates to CASKPGLGSYEQYI.

In regard to this clonotype: A much more abundant neighbour one base away suggests this may be a read error. J is TRBJ1-1 and V is TRBV6-6; possibly TRBD1 for D (5 bases). Germline V gene sequence: CDR1 MNHNY, CDR2 SVGAGI (reference sequence). This CDR3 has 11 residues. Trimming cost V 6 bases and J 7 bases, with 9 bases left between them. The CDR3 loop reads CASRFDSEAFF. The CDR3 DNA is TGTGCCAGCAGGTTCGACAGTGAAGCTTTCTTT.

This clonotype was counted a few times. The V and J genes are TRBV4-1 and TRBJ2-1; TRBD1 is a possible D gene (6 bases). Looked up from germline, CDR1 is MGHRA and CDR2 is YSYEKL. V was pared by 3 bases and J by 9 bases, with 15 bases between. The CDR3 covers 14 residues. The CDR3 coding sequence is TGCGCCAGCAGCCATCCCCGGGACATGGGTGAGCAGTTCTTC. As protein: CASSHPRDMGEQFF.

The chain has TRBV7-3 and TRBJ2-7; perhaps D is TRBD1 or TRBD2 (5 bases each). CDR3 size: 16 residues. V lost 5 bases and J 7 bases, leaving 24 bases between the germline ends. The V gene's germline CDR1 is SGHTA and CDR2 FQGTGA. The CDR3 protein is CASSPLGTAAYNEQYF. CDR3 in DNA: TGTGCCAGCAGCCCATTGGGGACGGCGGCCTACAATGAGCAGTACTTC.

This chain links TRBV6-5 with TRBJ2-1, with 8 bases fitting TRBD2. CDR1 is MNHEY and CDR2 is SVGAGI in the germline V gene. V trimming: 11 bases; J trimming: 6 bases; junction bases outside the gene matches: 9. The CDR3 covers 13 residues. CDR3 residues: CAARGGKRNEQFF. For the CDR3, the DNA is TGTGCCGCCCGGGGGGGAAAGCGCAATGAGCAGTTCTTC.

The chain couples TRBV6-4 to TRBJ1-5; the D is unclear. V lost 6 bases and J lost 6, with 6 bases in between. This CDR3 contains 11 residues. Per germline, CDR1 MRHNA and CDR2 SNTAGT. CDR3 sequence: CASRDTQPQHF. The DNA for the CDR3 is TGTGCCAGCAGAGACACTCAGCCCCAGCATTTT.

The chain couples TRBV3-1 to TRBJ1-4; D gene unclear. Germline CDR1 LGHDT, CDR2 YNNKEL (reference sequence). This CDR3 comprises 16 residues. Between the trimmed V and J ends, which lost 1 base and 4 bases, there was a span of 13 bases. The chain's CDR3 is CASSQGTNTFNEKLFF. Written as DNA, the CDR3 is TGTGCCAGCAGCCAAGGGACGAATACTTTTAATGAAAAACTGTTTTTT.

The chain joins TRBV20-1 to TRBJ1-2; D remains unclear. Trimming pared 0 bases from V and 4 bases from J, leaving 12 bases between. This CDR3 is 14 amino acids long. CDR1 DFQATT and CDR2 SNEGSKA come from the germline V gene (reference sequence). This chain's CDR3 is CSARDQSGAYGYTF. Here the CDR3 DNA reads TGCAGTGCTAGAGATCAATCCGGTGCCTATGGCTACACCTTC.